This T cell receptor (beta chain) derives from a study of radiation and T cells in renal cell carcinoma. Study-wide context: Nephrectomy followed 15 Gy stereotactic body radiation by 4 weeks.

TCRdb's table, derived via immunoSEQ multiplex PCR, lists solely in-frame clones and lacks some. The table shows some 130,000 clones, with around 89% occurring only once. The V and J ends lost 3 bases and 0 bases, in that order; junction bases with no gene match: 1. Germline V lookup: CDR1 LNHDA, CDR2 SQIVND (reference sequence). The length of the CDR3 is 15 residues. As for time point: blood 2 weeks post-SBRT. Noted treatment: 15 Gy SBRT to primary tumor, nephrectomy 4 weeks later. Clear cell pathology was present in this patient's renal cell carcinoma. The sequence was collected from a woman in her seventies with renal cell carcinoma. The rearrangement links TRBV19 to TRBJ2-2; 7 nucleotides agree with TRBD2. The source material was blood, sampled from a patient whose treatment included radiotherapy and nephrectomy. CDR3 bases: TGTGCCAGTAGTATTGGGGGGGCGAACACCGGGGAGCTGTTTTTT. It codes for CASSIGGANTGELFF.